Listed here is a single TCR beta chain. Antigen: not known. The data were obtained in a study of monozygotic twins with inflammatory bowel disease. The CDR3 covers 15 residues. From germline, CDR1 is KGHDR and CDR2 SFDVKD. Study results and limitations: Sharing of clonotypes with others was lower in IBD patients than in healthy twins, and this was especially so with disease activity.

TCRdb processed the 5' RACE reads again and assigns one entry to each CDR3 protein, with no DNA. Its table lists around 450,000 distinct CDR3 sequences. This chain connects TRBV24-1 to TRBJ2-7; TCRdb gives TRBD2 as the D gene, but with no DNA this cannot be confirmed. The sample taken for sequencing was blood. The sequence derives from a human donor with ulcerative colitis or Crohn's disease, or a healthy co-twin of an affected twin (not recorded which). This CDR3 reads CATSDPTQGHYEQYF.